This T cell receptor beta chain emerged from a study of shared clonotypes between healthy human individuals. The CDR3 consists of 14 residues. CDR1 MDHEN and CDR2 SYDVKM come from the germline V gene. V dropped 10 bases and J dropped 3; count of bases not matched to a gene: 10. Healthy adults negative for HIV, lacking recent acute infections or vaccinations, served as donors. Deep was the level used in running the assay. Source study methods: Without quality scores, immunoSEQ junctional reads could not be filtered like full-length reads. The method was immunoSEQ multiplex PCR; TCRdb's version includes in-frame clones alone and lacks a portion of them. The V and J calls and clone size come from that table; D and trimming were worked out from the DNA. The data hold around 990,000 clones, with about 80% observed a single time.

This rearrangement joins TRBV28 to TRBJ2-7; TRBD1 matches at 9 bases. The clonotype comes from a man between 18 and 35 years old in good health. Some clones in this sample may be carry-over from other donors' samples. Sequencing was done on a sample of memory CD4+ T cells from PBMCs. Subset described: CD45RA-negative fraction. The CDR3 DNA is TGTGCCACCAGGACAGGGGCCCTAAACTACGAGCAGTACTTC. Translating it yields CATRTGALNYEQYF. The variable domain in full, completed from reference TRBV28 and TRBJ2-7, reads DVKVTQSSRYLVKRTGEKVFLECVQDMDHENMFWYRQDPGLGLRLIYFSYDVKMKEKGDIPEGYSVSREKKERFSLILESASTNQTSMYLCATRTGALNYEQYFGPGTRLTVT.